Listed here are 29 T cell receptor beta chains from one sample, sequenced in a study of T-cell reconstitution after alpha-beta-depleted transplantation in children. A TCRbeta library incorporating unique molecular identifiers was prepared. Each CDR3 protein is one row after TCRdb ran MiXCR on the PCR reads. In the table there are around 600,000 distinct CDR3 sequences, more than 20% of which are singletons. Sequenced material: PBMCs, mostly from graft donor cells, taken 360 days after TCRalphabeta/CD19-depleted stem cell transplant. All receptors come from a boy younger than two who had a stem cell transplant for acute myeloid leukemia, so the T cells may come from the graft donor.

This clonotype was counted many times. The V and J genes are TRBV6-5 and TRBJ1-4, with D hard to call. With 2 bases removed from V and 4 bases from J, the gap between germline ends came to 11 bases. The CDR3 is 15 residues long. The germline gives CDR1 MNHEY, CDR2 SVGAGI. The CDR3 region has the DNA TGTGCCAGCAGTTACAAAAAGGCAAATAATGAAAAACTGTTTTTT. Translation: CASSYKKANNEKLFF.

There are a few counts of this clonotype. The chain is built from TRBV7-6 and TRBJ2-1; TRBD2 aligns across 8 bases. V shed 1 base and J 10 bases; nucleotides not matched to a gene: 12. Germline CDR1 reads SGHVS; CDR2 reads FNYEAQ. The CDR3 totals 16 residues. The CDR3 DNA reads TGTGCCAGCAGCTTAGGGGGGACTAGGGGGTTCGTCGAGCAGTTCTTC. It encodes CASSLGGTRGFVEQFF.

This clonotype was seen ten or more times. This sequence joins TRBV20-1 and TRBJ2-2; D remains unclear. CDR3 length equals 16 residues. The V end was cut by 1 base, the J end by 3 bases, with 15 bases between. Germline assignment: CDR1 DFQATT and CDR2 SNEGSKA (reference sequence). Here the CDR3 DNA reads TGCAGTGCTAGAGGTCCCTCAGCCGAATACACCGGGGAGCTGTTTTTT. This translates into CSARGPSAEYTGELFF.

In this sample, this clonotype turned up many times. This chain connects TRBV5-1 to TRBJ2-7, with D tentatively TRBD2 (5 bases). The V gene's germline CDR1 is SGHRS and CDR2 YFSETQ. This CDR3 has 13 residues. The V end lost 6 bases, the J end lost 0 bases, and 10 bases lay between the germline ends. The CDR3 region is CASISGSSYEQYV. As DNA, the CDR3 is TGCGCCAGCATCAGCGGCAGCTCCTACGAGCAGTACGTC.

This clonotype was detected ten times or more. The CDR3 bases are TGCAGTGCTGCCCTGGATTACGAGCAGTACTTC. Translation gives CSAALDYEQYF. The genes are TRBV20-1 and TRBJ2-7; D unclear. The CDR3 sequence is 11 residues long. Germline loops: CDR1 DFQATT, CDR2 SNEGSKA (reference sequence). With 5 bases removed from V and 4 bases from J, the gap between germline ends came to 9 bases.

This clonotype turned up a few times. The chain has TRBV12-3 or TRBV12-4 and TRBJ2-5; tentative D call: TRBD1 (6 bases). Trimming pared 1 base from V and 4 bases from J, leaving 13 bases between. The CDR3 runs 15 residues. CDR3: CASSLDRVIGETQYF. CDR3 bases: TGTGCCAGCAGTTTAGACAGGGTGATCGGAGAGACCCAGTACTTC.

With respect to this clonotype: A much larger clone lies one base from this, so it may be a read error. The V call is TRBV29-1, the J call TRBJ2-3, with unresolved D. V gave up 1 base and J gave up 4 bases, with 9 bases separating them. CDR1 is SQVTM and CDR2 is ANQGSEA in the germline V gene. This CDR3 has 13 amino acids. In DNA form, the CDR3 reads TGCAGCGTTGAAGGCAGGTGGGCAGATACGCAGTATTTT. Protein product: CSVEGRWADTQYF.

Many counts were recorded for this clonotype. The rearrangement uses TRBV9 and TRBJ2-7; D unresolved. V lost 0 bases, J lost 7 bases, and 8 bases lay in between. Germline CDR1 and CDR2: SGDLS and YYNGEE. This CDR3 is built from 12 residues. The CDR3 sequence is CASSVDEGEQYF. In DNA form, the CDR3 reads TGTGCCAGCAGCGTAGATGAAGGAGAGCAGTACTTC.

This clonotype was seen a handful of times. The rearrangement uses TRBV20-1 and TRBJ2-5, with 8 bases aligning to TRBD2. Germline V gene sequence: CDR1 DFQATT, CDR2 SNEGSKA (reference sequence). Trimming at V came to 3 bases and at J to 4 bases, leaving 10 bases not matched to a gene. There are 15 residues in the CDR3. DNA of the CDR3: TGCAGTGCTAGTAGTGGGACTAGAAAACGAGAGACCCAGTACTTC. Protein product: CSASSGTRKRETQYF.

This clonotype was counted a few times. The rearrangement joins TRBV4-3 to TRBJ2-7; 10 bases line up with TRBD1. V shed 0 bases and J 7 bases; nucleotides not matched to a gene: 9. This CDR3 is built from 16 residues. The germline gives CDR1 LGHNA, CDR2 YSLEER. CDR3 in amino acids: CASSQDEGTGVWEQYF. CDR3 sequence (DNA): TGCGCCAGCAGCCAAGATGAGGGGACAGGGGTGTGGGAGCAGTACTTC.

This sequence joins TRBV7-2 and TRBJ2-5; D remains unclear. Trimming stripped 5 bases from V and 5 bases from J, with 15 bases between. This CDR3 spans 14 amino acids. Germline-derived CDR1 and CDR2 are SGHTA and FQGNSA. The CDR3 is CASSPSLLVETQYF. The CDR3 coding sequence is TGTGCCAGCAGCCCATCTCTATTAGTGGAGACCCAGTACTTC.

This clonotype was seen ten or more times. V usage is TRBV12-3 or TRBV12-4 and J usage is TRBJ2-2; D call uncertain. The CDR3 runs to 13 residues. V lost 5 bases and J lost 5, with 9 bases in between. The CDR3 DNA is TGTGCCAGCAGTCCCCCCGCTACCGGGGAGCTGTTTTTT. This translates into CASSPPATGELFF.

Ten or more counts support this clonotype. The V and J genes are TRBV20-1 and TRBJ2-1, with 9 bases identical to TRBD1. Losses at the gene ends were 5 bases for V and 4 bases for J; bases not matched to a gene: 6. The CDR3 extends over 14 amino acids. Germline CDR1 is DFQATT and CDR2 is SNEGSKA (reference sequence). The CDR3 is CSAHWTGVYNEQFF. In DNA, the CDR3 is TGCAGTGCTCATTGGACAGGGGTTTACAATGAGCAGTTCTTC.

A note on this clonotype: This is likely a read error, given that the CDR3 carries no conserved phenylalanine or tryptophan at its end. The CDR3 spells CASSSSGTGGNQPQHL. The DNA of the CDR3 is TGTGCCAGCAGCTCTAGCGGGACAGGGGGTAATCAGCCCCAGCATCTT. This chain links TRBV11-1 with TRBJ1-5; TRBD1 matches 11 bases. The CDR3 is 16 residues long. The germline gives CDR1 SGHAT, CDR2 FQDESV (reference sequence). V was clipped by 4 bases and J by 4 bases; unmatched bases: 6.

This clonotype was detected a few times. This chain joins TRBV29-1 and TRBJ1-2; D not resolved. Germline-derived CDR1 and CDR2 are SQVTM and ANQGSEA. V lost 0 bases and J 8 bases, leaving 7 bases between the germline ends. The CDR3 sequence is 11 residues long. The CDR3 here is CSVEEGSGYTF. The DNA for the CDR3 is TGCAGCGTTGAAGAGGGGTCAGGCTACACCTTC.

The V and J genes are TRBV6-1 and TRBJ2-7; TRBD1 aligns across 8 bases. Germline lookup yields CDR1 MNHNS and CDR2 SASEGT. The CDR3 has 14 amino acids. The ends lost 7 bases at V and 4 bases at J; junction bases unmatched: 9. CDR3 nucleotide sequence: TGTGCCAGCATAGCCGGGACAGGCCCATACGAGCAGTACTTC. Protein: CASIAGTGPYEQYF.

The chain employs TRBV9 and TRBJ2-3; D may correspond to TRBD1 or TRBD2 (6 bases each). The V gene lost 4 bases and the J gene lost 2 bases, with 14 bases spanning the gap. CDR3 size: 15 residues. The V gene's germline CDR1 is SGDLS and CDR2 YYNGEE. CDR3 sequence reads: CASSRLGGNTDTQYF. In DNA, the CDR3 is TGTGCCAGCAGCCGACTAGGGGGGAACACAGATACGCAGTATTTT.

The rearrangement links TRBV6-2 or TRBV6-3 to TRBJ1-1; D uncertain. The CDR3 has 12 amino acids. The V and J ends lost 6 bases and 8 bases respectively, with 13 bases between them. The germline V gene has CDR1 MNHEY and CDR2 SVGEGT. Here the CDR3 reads CASSPGPPEAFF. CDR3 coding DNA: TGTGCCAGCAGCCCCGGACCGCCGGAAGCTTTCTTT.

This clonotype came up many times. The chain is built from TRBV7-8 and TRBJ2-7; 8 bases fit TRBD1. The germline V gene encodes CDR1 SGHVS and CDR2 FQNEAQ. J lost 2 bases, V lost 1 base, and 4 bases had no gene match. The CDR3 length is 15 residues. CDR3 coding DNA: TGTGCCAGCAGCTTAGGTTCACAGGGGGCCTACGAGCAGTACTTC. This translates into CASSLGSQGAYEQYF.

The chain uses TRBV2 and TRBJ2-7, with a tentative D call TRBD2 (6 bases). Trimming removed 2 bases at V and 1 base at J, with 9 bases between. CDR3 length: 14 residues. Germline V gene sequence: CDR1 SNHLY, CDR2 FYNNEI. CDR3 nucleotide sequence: TGTGCCAGCAGTGAAACGGGACTGTCCTACGAGCAGTACGTC. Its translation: CASSETGLSYEQYV.

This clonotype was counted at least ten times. CDR3 in amino acids: CASSSLASYNEQFF. The CDR3 region has the DNA TGTGCCAGCAGTTCCTTAGCGTCGTACAATGAGCAGTTCTTC. The rearrangement joins TRBV27 to TRBJ2-1, with a tentative D call TRBD2 (5 bases). Trimming stripped 4 bases from V and 4 bases from J, with 11 bases between. Germline V gene sequence: CDR1 MNHEY, CDR2 SMNVEV (reference sequence). CDR3 length: 14 residues.

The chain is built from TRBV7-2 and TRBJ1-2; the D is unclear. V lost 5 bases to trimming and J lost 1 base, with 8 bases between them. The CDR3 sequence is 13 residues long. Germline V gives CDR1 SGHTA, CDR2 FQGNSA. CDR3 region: CASSPGLNYGYTF. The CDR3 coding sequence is TGTGCCAGCAGCCCGGGCCTTAACTATGGCTACACCTTC.

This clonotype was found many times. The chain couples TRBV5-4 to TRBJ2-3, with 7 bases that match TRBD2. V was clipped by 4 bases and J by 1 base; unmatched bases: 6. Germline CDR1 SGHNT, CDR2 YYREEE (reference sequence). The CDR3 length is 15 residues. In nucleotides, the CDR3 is TGTGCCAGCAGCGGTACTAGCGCGGGCACAGATACGCAGTATTTT. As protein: CASSGTSAGTDTQYF.

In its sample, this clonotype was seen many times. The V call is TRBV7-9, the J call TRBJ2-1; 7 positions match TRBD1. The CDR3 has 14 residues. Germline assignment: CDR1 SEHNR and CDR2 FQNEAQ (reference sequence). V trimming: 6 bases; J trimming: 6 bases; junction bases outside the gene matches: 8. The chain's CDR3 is CASSSGQAINEQFF. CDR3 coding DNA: TGTGCCAGCAGTTCCGGACAGGCCATCAATGAGCAGTTCTTC.

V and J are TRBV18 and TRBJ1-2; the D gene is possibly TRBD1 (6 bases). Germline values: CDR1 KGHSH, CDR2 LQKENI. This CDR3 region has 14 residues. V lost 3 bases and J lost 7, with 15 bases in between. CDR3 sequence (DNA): TGTGCCAGCTCACCGGCAGTCAGGGGTCGTGGCTACACCTTC. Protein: CASSPAVRGRGYTF. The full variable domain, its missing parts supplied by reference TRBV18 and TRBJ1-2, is NAGVMQNPRHLVRRRGQEARLRCSPMKGHSHVYWYRQLPEEGLKFMVYLQKENIIDESGMPKERFSAEFPKEGPSILRIQQVVRGDSAAYFCASSPAVRGRGYTFGSGTRLTVV.

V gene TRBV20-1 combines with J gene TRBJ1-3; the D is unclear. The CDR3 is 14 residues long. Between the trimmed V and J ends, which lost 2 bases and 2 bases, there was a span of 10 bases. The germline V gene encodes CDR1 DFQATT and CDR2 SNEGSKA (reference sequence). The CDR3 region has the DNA TGCAGTGCTAGAAACCCCCGGCCTGGAAACACCATATATTTT. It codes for CSARNPRPGNTIYF.

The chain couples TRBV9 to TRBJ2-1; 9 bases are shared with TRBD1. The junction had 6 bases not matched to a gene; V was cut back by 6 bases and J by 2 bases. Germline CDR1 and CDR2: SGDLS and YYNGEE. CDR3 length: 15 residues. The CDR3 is CASTSGDRAYNEQFF. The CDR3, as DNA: TGTGCCAGCACCAGCGGGGACAGGGCCTACAATGAGCAGTTCTTC. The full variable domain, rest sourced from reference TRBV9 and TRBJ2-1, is DSGVTQTPKHLITATGQRVTLRCSPRSGDLSVYWYQQSLDQGLQFLIQYYNGEERAKGNILERFSAQQFPDLHSELNLSSLELGDSALYFCASTSGDRAYNEQFFGPGTRLTVL.

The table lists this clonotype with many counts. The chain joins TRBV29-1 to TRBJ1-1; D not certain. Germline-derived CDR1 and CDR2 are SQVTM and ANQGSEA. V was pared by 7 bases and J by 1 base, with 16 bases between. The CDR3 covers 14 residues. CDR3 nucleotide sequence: TGCAGCGCCGTCTTGATGATACAGAACACTGAAGCTTTCTTT. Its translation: CSAVLMIQNTEAFF.

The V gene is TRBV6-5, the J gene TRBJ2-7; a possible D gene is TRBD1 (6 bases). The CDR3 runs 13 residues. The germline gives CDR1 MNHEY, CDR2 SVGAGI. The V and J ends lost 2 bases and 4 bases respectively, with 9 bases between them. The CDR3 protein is CASSYHRDYEQYF. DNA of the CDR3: TGTGCCAGCAGTTACCACAGGGATTACGAGCAGTACTTC.